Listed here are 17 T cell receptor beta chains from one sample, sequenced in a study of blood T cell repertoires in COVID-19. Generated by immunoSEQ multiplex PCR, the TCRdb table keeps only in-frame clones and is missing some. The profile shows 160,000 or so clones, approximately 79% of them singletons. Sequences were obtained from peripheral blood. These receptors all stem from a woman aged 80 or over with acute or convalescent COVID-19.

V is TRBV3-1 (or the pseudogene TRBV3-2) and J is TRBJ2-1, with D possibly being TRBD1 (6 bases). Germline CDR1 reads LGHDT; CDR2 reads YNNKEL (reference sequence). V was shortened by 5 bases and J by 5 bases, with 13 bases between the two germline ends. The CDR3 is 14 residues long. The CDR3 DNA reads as TGTGCCAGCAGCACATACAGGGAGAACAATGAGCAGTTCTTC. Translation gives CASSTYRENNEQFF.

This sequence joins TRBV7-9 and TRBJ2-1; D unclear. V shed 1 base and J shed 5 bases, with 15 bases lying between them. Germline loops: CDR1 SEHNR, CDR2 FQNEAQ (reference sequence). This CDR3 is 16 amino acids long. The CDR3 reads CASSLDALPLDNEQFF. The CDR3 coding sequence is TGTGCCAGCAGCTTAGACGCGCTACCCCTTGACAATGAGCAGTTCTTC.

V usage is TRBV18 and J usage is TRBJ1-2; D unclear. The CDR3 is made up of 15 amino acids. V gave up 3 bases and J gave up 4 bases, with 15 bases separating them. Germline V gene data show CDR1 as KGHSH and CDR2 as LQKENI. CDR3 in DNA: TGTGCCAGCTCACCCGCTGTCTCGTCGGGCTATGGCTACACCTTC. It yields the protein CASSPAVSSGYGYTF.

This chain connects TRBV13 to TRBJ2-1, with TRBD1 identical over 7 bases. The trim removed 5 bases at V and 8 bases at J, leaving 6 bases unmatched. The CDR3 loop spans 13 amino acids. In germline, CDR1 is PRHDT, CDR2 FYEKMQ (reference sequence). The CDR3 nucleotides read TGTGCCAGCAGCCTCGACAGGGTCGATGAGCAGTTCTTC. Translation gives CASSLDRVDEQFF.

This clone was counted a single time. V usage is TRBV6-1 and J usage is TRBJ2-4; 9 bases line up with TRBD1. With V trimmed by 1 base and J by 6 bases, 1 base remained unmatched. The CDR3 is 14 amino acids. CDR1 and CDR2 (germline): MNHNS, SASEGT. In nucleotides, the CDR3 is TGTGCCAGCAGTGAAGAGGACAGGGGAAACATTCAGTACTTC. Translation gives CASSEEDRGNIQYF.

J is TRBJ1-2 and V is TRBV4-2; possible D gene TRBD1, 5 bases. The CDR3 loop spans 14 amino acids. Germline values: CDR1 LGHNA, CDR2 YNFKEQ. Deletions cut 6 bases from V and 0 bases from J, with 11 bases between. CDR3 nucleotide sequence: TGTGCCAGCAGACCAGGGTTGACTAACTATGGCTACACCTTC. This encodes CASRPGLTNYGYTF.

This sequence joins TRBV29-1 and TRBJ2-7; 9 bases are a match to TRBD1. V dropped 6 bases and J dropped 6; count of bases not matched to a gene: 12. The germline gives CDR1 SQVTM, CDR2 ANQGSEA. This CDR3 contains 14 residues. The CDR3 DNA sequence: TGCAGCGTCGGAAAGGGACAGGGAAGCGTCGAGCAGTACTTC. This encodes CSVGKGQGSVEQYF.

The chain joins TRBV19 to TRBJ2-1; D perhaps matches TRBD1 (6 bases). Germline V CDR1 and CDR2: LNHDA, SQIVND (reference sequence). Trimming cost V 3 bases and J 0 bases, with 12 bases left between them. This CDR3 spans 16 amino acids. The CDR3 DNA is TGTGCCAGTAGTATCGGTACAGGGAGCTCCTACAATGAGCAGTTCTTC. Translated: CASSIGTGSSYNEQFF.

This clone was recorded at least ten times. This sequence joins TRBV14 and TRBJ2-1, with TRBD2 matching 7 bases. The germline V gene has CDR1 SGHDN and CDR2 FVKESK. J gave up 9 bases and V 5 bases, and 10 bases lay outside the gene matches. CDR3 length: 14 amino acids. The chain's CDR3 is CASSSARGLAEQFF. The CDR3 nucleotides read TGTGCCAGCAGCTCCGCGCGGGGGTTGGCTGAGCAGTTCTTC.

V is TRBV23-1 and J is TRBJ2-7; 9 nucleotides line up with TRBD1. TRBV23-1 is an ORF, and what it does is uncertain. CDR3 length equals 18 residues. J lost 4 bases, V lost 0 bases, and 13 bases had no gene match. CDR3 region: CASSQSNRQGQGLYEQYF. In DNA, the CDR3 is TGCGCCAGCAGTCAATCAAATCGGCAAGGACAGGGGTTGTACGAGCAGTACTTC.

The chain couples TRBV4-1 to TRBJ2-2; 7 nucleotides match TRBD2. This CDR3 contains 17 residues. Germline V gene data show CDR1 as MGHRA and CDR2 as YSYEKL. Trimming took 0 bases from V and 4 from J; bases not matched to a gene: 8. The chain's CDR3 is CASSQDGWGGGTGELFF. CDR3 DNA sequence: TGCGCCAGCAGCCAAGATGGCTGGGGGGGAGGCACCGGGGAGCTGTTTTTT.

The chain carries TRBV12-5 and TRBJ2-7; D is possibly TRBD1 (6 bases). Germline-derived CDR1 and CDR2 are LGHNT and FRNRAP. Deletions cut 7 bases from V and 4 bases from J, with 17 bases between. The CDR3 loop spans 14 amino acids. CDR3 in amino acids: CASAQGQWVYEQYF. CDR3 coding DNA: TGTGCTAGTGCCCAAGGACAGTGGGTATACGAGCAGTACTTC.

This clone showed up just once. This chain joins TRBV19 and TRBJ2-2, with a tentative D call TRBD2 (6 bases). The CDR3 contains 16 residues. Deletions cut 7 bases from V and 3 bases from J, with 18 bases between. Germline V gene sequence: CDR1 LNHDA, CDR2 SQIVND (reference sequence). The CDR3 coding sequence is TGTGCCAGTACCGGCGGGGCGCAGGACCACACCGGGGAGCTGTTTTTT. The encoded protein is CASTGGAQDHTGELFF.

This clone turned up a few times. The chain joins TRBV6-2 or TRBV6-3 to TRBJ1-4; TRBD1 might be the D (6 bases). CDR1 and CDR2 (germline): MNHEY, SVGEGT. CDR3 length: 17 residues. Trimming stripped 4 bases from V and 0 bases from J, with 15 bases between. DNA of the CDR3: TGTGCCAGCAGTTTAACCGGACAGCTTGCAACTAATGAAAAACTGTTTTTT. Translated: CASSLTGQLATNEKLFF.

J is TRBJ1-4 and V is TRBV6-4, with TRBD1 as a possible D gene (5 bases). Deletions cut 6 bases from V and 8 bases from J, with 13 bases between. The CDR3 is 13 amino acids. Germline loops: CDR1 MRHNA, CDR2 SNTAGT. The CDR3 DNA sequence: TGTGCCAGCAGCGACAGAAGAGGGGAAAAACTGTTTTTT. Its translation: CASSDRRGEKLFF.

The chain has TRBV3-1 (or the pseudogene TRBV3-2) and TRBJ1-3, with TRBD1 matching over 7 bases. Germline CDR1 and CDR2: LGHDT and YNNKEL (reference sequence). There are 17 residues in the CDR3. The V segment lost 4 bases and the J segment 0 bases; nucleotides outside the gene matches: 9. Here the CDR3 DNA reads TGTGCCAGCAGCCCCCCTCGGACAGGTCTCTCTGGAAACACCATATATTTT. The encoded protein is CASSPPRTGLSGNTIYF.

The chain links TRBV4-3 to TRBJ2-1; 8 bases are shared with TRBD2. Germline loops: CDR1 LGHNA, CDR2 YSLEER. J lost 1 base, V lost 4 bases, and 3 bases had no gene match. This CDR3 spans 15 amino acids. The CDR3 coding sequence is TGCGCCAGCAGCCCCCGACTAGCGTCCTACAATGAGCAGTTCTTC. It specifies CASSPRLASYNEQFF.